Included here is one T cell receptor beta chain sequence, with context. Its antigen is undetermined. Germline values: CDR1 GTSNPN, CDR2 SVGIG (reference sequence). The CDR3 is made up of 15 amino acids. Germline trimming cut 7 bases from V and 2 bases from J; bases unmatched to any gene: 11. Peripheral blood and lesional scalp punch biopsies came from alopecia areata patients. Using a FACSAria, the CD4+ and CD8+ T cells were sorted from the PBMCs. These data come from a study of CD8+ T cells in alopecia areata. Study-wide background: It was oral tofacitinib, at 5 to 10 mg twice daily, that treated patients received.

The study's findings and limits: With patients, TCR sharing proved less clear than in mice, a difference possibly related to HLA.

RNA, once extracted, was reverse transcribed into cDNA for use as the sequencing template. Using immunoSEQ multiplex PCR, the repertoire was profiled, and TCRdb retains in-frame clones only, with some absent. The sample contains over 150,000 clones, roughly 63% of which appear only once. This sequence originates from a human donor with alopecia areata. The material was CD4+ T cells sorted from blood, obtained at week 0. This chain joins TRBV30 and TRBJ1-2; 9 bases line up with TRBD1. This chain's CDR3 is CASGVSGQGNYGYTF. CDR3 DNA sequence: TGTGCCTCTGGAGTAAGCGGACAGGGGAACTATGGCTACACCTTC.